What follows are 18 T cell receptor beta chains derived from one specimen sequenced in a study of blood T cell repertoires in COVID-19. Repertoires were generated with immunoSEQ multiplex PCR, while TCRdb's copy carries only in-frame clones and drops some. This repertoire shows roughly 400,000 clones, nearly 90% found once; its top ten account for less than 1.5%. Sequencing was done on a sample of PBMCs or T cells enriched from blood (not recorded which). These receptors were taken from a young woman who had been exposed to COVID-19.

The CDR3 DNA follows: TGCGCCAGCAGTGATCCGGGACAGCTGCCAGACGAGCAGTACTTC. Its protein is CASSDPGQLPDEQYF. V gene TRBV10-1 combines with J gene TRBJ2-7, with TRBD1 identical over 7 bases. The V segment lost 3 bases and the J segment 5 bases; nucleotides outside the gene matches: 10. The CDR3 consists of 15 residues. The germline gives CDR1 WNHNN, CDR2 SYGVQD (reference sequence).

The chain has TRBV6-5 and TRBJ2-3; D uncertain. CDR1 is MNHEY and CDR2 is SVGAGI in the germline V gene. The CDR3 loop spans 14 amino acids. Trimming took 0 bases from V and 3 from J, leaving 7 bases between them. In DNA, the CDR3 is TGTGCCAGCAGTTACTCGCTATCGACAGATACGCAGTATTTT. Its protein is CASSYSLSTDTQYF.

The chain couples TRBV5-1 to TRBJ2-3, with 11 bases that match TRBD2. The CDR3 consists of 17 residues. Germline V gene data show CDR1 as SGHRS and CDR2 as YFSETQ. After removal of 4 bases from V and 5 bases from J, the junction contained 12 bases not matched to a gene. CDR3 protein: CASSPTTSGVSEDTQYF. The CDR3 DNA reads as TGCGCCAGCAGCCCCACGACTAGCGGGGTTTCGGAAGATACGCAGTATTTT.

The chain uses TRBV18 and TRBJ2-5; 12 bases match TRBD2. Per germline, CDR1 KGHSH and CDR2 LQKENI. V trimming: 2 bases; J trimming: 4 bases; junction bases outside the gene matches: 14. The CDR3 consists of 19 residues. The CDR3 sequence is CASSPEFPGSSGGGETQYF. The CDR3 DNA reads TGTGCCAGCTCACCAGAATTCCCCGGATCTAGCGGGGGGGGAGAGACCCAGTACTTC. The complete variable domain, with remaining parts taken from reference TRBV18 and TRBJ2-5, reads NAGVMQNPRHLVRRRGQEARLRCSPMKGHSHVYWYRQLPEEGLKFMVYLQKENIIDESGMPKERFSAEFPKEGPSILRIQQVVRGDSAAYFCASSPEFPGSSGGGETQYFGPGTRLLVL.

V is TRBV18 and J is TRBJ2-1; TRBD2 is a possible D gene (5 bases). The CDR3 is made up of 15 amino acids. Germline lookup yields CDR1 KGHSH and CDR2 LQKENI. Trimming cost V 3 bases and J 6 bases, with 15 bases left between them. The CDR3 nucleotides read TGTGCCAGCTCACCTGGACTGTCTACTGGCAATGAGCAGTTCTTC. It codes for CASSPGLSTGNEQFF. The whole variable domain, filled in from reference TRBV18 and TRBJ2-1, reads NAGVMQNPRHLVRRRGQEARLRCSPMKGHSHVYWYRQLPEEGLKFMVYLQKENIIDESGMPKERFSAEFPKEGPSILRIQQVVRGDSAAYFCASSPGLSTGNEQFFGPGTRLTVL.

V gene TRBV7-8 combines with J gene TRBJ2-2; tentatively, D is TRBD2 (5 bases). This CDR3 has 13 amino acids. V gave up 5 bases and J gave up 5 bases, with 9 bases separating them. Germline V gene sequence: CDR1 SGHVS, CDR2 FQNEAQ. CDR3 sequence: CASSQPGTGELFF. CDR3 DNA: TGTGCCAGCAGCCAACCGGGGACCGGGGAGCTGTTTTTT.

This chain connects TRBV5-1 to TRBJ2-7; TRBD2 matches at 8 bases. Per the germline V gene, CDR1 is SGHRS and CDR2 is YFSETQ. The CDR3 runs to 13 residues. Trimming removed 5 bases from V and 3 bases from J; junction bases left unmatched: 4. CDR3: CASRLLADYEQYF. The CDR3 DNA reads TGCGCCAGCAGACTACTAGCGGACTACGAGCAGTACTTC.

This clone turned up a few times. V is TRBV2 and J is TRBJ2-7, with 11 bases aligning to TRBD1. V gave up 8 bases and J gave up 2 bases; unmatched junction bases: 5. This CDR3 is 14 amino acids long. Germline V gene data show CDR1 as SNHLY and CDR2 as FYNNEI. The CDR3 reads CASGGQGGPYEQYF. DNA for the CDR3: TGTGCCAGCGGGGGACAGGGGGGGCCCTACGAGCAGTACTTC.

The J gene is TRBJ2-3, the V gene TRBV7-9, with 9 bases aligning to TRBD2. This CDR3 spans 19 amino acids. The V and J ends lost 6 bases and 4 bases, in that order; junction bases with no gene match: 20. Germline V CDR1 and CDR2: SEHNR, FQNEAQ (reference sequence). This CDR3 is CASSTIYAGGASGADTQYF. The CDR3 bases are TGTGCCAGCAGTACTATCTACGCTGGCGGGGCTAGCGGGGCAGATACGCAGTATTTT.

CDR3 protein: CSASILVTDTQYF. As DNA, the CDR3 is TGCAGTGCTAGTATACTGGTAACAGATACGCAGTATTTT. The chain employs TRBV20-1 and TRBJ2-3, with unresolved D. Germline loops: CDR1 DFQATT, CDR2 SNEGSKA (reference sequence). The V end lost 3 bases, the J end lost 3 bases, and 10 bases lay between the germline ends. This CDR3 has 13 amino acids.

V is TRBV28 and J is TRBJ1-6, with 7 bases aligning to TRBD1. Trimming took 2 bases from V and 9 from J; bases not matched to a gene: 4. Germline assignment: CDR1 MDHEN and CDR2 SYDVKM. The CDR3 has 14 amino acids. CDR3 sequence: CASSLAGGFSPLHF. The CDR3 nucleotides are TGTGCCAGCAGTTTAGCAGGGGGTTTTTCACCCCTCCACTTT.

The chain links TRBV7-9 to TRBJ2-5; D may be TRBD1 (6 bases). V shed 4 bases and J shed 2 bases, with 14 bases lying between them. CDR3 size: 15 residues. The germline V gene has CDR1 SEHNR and CDR2 FQNEAQ (reference sequence). CDR3 loop: CASSYDSTGQETQYF. The CDR3 region has the DNA TGTGCCAGCAGCTACGATTCGACAGGTCAAGAGACCCAGTACTTC.

The genes are TRBV28 and TRBJ2-7; 8 bases are shared with TRBD2. This CDR3 has 14 residues. Germline trimming cut 7 bases from V and 5 bases from J; bases unmatched to any gene: 10. CDR1 MDHEN and CDR2 SYDVKM come from the germline V gene. DNA for the CDR3: TGTGCCAGCATCGCTCGCGGGAGGTTGGACGAGCAGTACTTC. Translated, it gives CASIARGRLDEQYF.

This rearrangement joins TRBV7-8 to TRBJ2-7; D possibly corresponds to TRBD1 (6 bases). Germline V CDR1 and CDR2: SGHVS, FQNEAQ. The germline V and J ends were trimmed by 3 bases and 0 bases, with 24 bases remaining between them. The CDR3 runs 19 residues. CDR3 amino acids: CASSFISPLDRSFSYEQYF. In nucleotides, the CDR3 is TGTGCCAGCAGCTTCATATCCCCCCTAGACAGGAGTTTCTCCTACGAGCAGTACTTC.

As regards this clone: Other DNA sequences in this sample translate to the same CDR3. V is TRBV6-5 and J is TRBJ2-5; D is possibly TRBD2 (5 bases). The germline V gene has CDR1 MNHEY and CDR2 SVGAGI. V dropped 2 bases and J dropped 4 bases, with 8 bases sitting between them. The CDR3 totals 13 residues. CDR3 DNA sequence: TGTGCCAGCAGTTACGGACTGGCAGAGACCCAGTACTTC. Translation: CASSYGLAETQYF.

The gene calls are TRBV27 and TRBJ2-3; D not certain. Deletions cut 1 base from V and 0 bases from J, with 8 bases between. The CDR3 is 15 residues long. Looked up from germline, CDR1 is MNHEY and CDR2 is SMNVEV (reference sequence). Here the CDR3 DNA reads TGTGCCAGCAGTTTATTCCCCCAGAGCACAGATACGCAGTATTTT. It translates to CASSLFPQSTDTQYF.

J is TRBJ1-1 and V is TRBV6-2 or TRBV6-3, with a possible D match to TRBD1 (5 bases). Per the germline V gene, CDR1 is MNHEY and CDR2 is SVGEGT. The CDR3 loop spans 14 amino acids. V lost 2 bases, J lost 2 bases, and 9 bases lay in between. The CDR3 loop is CASSYLQGNTEAFF. In nucleotides, the CDR3 is TGTGCCAGCAGTTACCTGCAGGGAAACACTGAAGCTTTCTTT.

The rearrangement uses TRBV28 and TRBJ1-1; 10 positions agree with TRBD1. This CDR3 comprises 17 residues. Trimming cost V 2 bases and J 3 bases; bases outside gene matches: 9. Germline V gene lookup returns CDR1 MDHEN and CDR2 SYDVKM. The CDR3 spells CASSLTFGGQGDTEAFF. Here the CDR3 DNA reads TGTGCCAGCAGTTTAACTTTCGGTGGACAGGGGGACACTGAAGCTTTCTTT.